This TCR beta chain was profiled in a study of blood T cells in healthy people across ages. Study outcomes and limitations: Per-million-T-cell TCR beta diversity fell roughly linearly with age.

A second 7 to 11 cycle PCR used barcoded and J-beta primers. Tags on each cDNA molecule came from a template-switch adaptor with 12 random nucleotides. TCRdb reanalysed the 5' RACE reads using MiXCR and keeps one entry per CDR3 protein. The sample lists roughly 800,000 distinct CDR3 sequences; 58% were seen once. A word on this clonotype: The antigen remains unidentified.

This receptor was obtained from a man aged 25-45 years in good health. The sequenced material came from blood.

In DNA, the CDR3 is TGTGCCAGCAGCCCCTTCCCGGCGGGGGTCTTAGTGGAGACCCAGTACTTC. It codes for CASSPFPAGVLVETQYF. This chain connects TRBV7-2 to TRBJ2-5; 7 bases align to TRBD2. The germline V gene encodes CDR1 SGHTA and CDR2 FQGNSA. CDR3 length: 17 residues. Trimming at V came to 5 bases and at J to 5 bases, leaving 17 bases not matched to a gene.